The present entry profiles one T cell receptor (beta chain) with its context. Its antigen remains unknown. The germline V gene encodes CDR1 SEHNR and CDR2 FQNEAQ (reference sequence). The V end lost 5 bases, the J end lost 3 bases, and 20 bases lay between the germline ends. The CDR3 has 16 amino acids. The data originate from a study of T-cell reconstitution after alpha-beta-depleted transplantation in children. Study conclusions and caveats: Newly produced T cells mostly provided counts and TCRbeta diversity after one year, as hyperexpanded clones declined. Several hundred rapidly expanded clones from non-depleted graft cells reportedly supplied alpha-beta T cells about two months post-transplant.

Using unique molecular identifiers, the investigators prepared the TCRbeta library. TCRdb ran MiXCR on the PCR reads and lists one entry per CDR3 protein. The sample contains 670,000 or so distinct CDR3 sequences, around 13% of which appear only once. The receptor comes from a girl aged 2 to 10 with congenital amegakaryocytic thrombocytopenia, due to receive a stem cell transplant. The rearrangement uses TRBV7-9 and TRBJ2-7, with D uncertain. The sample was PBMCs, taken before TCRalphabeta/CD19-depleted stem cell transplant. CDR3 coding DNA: TGTGCCAGCAGCCCCCTGGTGGGTAGTAAGGTCTACGAGCAGTACTTC. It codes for CASSPLVGSKVYEQYF.